These 13 T cell receptor beta chains share one sample of origin, sequenced in a study of T cell clonality in common variable immunodeficiency. Libraries were prepared by immunoSEQ multiplex PCR; TCRdb keeps only in-frame clonotypes and omits some of them. The sample presents 45,000 to 70,000 clones, none singletons. The material sequenced was peripheral blood mononuclear cells. These TCRs come from a person between 18 and 69 years old in good health.

At least ten counts were recorded for this clone. The CDR3 is cut off 3 residues early in the read; its end comes from the germline J gene. This sequence joins TRBV19 and TRBJ1-4, with a tentative D call TRBD1 (5 bases). The CDR3 runs to 15 residues. V lost 2 bases, J lost 7 bases, and 14 bases lay in between. Germline V CDR1 and CDR2: LNHDA, SQIVND (reference sequence). The CDR3 DNA, read in part, is TGTGCCAGTAGTATACAGGGAAGTCGAGGTGAAAAA. Encoded protein: CASSIQGSRGEK. The CDR3 in full is CASSIQGSRGEKLFF.

This clone was picked up many times. The CDR3 end is not reached by the read, which stops 3 residues before it; the germline J gene fills it in. The J gene is TRBJ1-3, the V gene TRBV5-1, with 9 bases matching TRBD1. V shed 2 bases, J shed 4 bases, and the junction held 4 bases outside the gene matches. The CDR3 runs to 15 residues. The germline V gene has CDR1 SGHRS and CDR2 YFSETQ. CDR3 loop: CASSFGTGPGNTIYF. Incomplete CDR3 DNA: TGCGCCAGCAGCTTTGGGACAGGGCCAGGAAACACC.

This clone was picked up many times. The read ends 3 residues early relative to the CDR3; the germline J gene fills the gap. The J gene is TRBJ2-1, the V gene TRBV13, with 10 bases fitting TRBD1. Germline assignment: CDR1 PRHDT and CDR2 FYEKMQ (reference sequence). J gave up 4 bases and V 4 bases, and 7 bases lay outside the gene matches. The CDR3 extends over 16 amino acids. The covered CDR3 bases are TGTGCCAGCAGCTCCCGGACAGGGGGAGGATACAATGAG. Encoded protein: CASSSRTGGGYNE. The CDR3 in full is CASSSRTGGGYNEQFF.

This clone was found many times. The read halts 3 residues ahead of the CDR3 end, with the missing end drawn from the germline J gene. The V gene is TRBV28, the J gene TRBJ2-7; 10 positions agree with TRBD1. This CDR3 has 13 amino acids. Germline CDR1 MDHEN, CDR2 SYDVKM. The V and J ends lost 9 bases and 3 bases, in that order; junction bases with no gene match: 5. The CDR3 is CASGTGEVYEQYF. CDR3 DNA (partial): TGTGCCAGTGGGACAGGGGAGGTCTACGAG.

This clone was seen ten or more times. The missing CDR3 end, 3 residues past where the read stops, is filled in from the germline J gene. The chain links TRBV6-2 or TRBV6-3 to TRBJ2-1; perhaps TRBD2 as D (5 bases). Germline V gene lookup returns CDR1 MNHEY and CDR2 SVGEGT. This CDR3 has 14 amino acids. Trimming left V 2 bases short and J 8 bases short, with 13 bases between. The sequenced CDR3 bases are TGTGCCAGCAGTTACATTAGAGAGAGGGATGAG. It translates to CASSYIRERDE. From start to end, the CDR3 is CASSYIRERDEQFF.

This clone was observed at least ten times. Read coverage stops 3 residues before the CDR3 terminus; the germline J gene supplies the remainder. This chain joins TRBV20-1 and TRBJ1-5; maybe TRBD1 (5 bases). There are 18 residues in the CDR3. The V end lost 5 bases, the J end lost 0 bases, and 23 bases lay between the germline ends. Germline values: CDR1 DFQATT, CDR2 SNEGSKA (reference sequence). Partial CDR3 DNA: TGCAGTGCTCCGCGAATTCAGGGATTTGGGGATAGCAATCAGCCC. It translates to CSAPRIQGFGDSNQP. The CDR3 as a whole reads CSAPRIQGFGDSNQPQHF.

In its sample, this clone was seen many times. Read coverage stops 3 residues before the CDR3 terminus; the germline J gene supplies the remainder. The chain employs TRBV6-1 and TRBJ1-5; unclear D gene. V shed 2 bases and J shed 0 bases, with 11 bases lying between them. The CDR3 totals 16 residues. CDR1 and CDR2 (germline): MNHNS, SASEGT. CDR3 sequence: CASSESHTVSNQPQHF. Incomplete CDR3 DNA: TGTGCCAGCAGTGAATCACACACAGTTAGCAATCAGCCC.

This clone was detected many times. The read ends 3 residues before the CDR3 terminus; that terminus is restored from the germline J gene. The V gene is TRBV10-3, the J gene TRBJ2-3; D remains ambiguous. Trimming stripped 2 bases from V and 2 bases from J, with 8 bases between. Looked up from germline, CDR1 is ENHRY and CDR2 is SYGVKD. CDR3 length: 14 amino acids. Partial CDR3 DNA: TGTGCCATCAGTGAGGCAAGCCCCACAGATACG. This translates into CAISEASPTDT. The full CDR3 reads CAISEASPTDTQYF.

This clone was counted at least ten times. CDR3 DNA (partial): TGTGCCAGCAGCTCGCAAACAGGTAGCAATCAGCCC. The encoded protein is CASSSQTGSNQP. The whole CDR3 region reads CASSSQTGSNQPQHF. This chain links TRBV5-5 with TRBJ1-5; D possibly corresponds to TRBD1 (5 bases). Read sequence stops 3 residues before the CDR3 end, and the germline J gene provides the missing end. The CDR3 extends over 15 amino acids. The V end was cut by 3 bases, the J end by 0 bases, with 10 bases between. From germline, CDR1 is SGHKS and CDR2 YYEKEE (reference sequence).

This clone appeared many times. The missing CDR3 end, 3 residues past where the read stops, is filled in from the germline J gene. The V call is TRBV12-3 or TRBV12-4, the J call TRBJ2-1, with TRBD1 matching 10 bases. The CDR3 contains 14 residues. J was trimmed by 8 bases and V by 6 bases; bases with no gene match: 7. This CDR3 reads CASSSWDRGDEQFF. The sequenced part of the CDR3 DNA is TGTGCCAGCAGCTCCTGGGACAGGGGCGATGAG.

This clone has ten or more counts. The sequenced fragment ends 3 residues before the CDR3 boundary, so the rest is inferred from the germline J gene. The V and J genes are TRBV20-1 and TRBJ2-3; 10 bases are shared with TRBD2. Germline V gene data show CDR1 as DFQATT and CDR2 as SNEGSKA (reference sequence). V dropped 6 bases and J dropped 0; count of bases not matched to a gene: 18. CDR3 size: 19 residues. The CDR3 is CSAAFLTSGDFTSTDTQYF. CDR3 DNA, as far as it was read: TGCAGTGCGGCATTCCTTACTAGCGGGGACTTCACTAGCACAGATACG.

This clone occurred many times. The read terminates 3 residues ahead of where the CDR3 ends, so the germline J gene completes it. The chain uses TRBV14 and TRBJ1-2, with D perhaps TRBD1 (5 bases). Germline V gene sequence: CDR1 SGHDN, CDR2 FVKESK. CDR3 length: 12 residues. CDR3 sequence reads: CASSPTGRGYTF. The CDR3 bases that were read are TGTGCCAGCAGCCCCACAGGACGGGGC. The variable domain in full, with the rest retrieved from reference TRBV14 and TRBJ1-2, is EAGVTQFPSHSVIEKGQTVTLRCDPISGHDNLYWYRRVMGKEIKFLLHFVKESKQDESGMPNNRFLAERTGGTYSTLKVQPAELEDSGVYFCASSPTGRGYTFGSGTRLTVV.

In its sample, this clone was seen many times. The CDR3 goes on 3 residues after the read ends, and that part is filled in from the germline J gene. This rearrangement joins TRBV5-1 to TRBJ2-3; TRBD2 aligns across 7 bases. Germline V gene sequence: CDR1 SGHRS, CDR2 YFSETQ. V gave up 4 bases and J gave up 3 bases; unmatched junction bases: 11. CDR3 size: 16 residues. The sequenced part of the CDR3 DNA is TGCGCCAGCAGCACCCTAGCGGAGGAGGGAACAGATACG. Its protein is CASSTLAEEGTDT. The whole CDR3 protein reads CASSTLAEEGTDTQYF.